This T cell receptor beta chain originates from a study of technical replicates of blood from several donors. Assay used: immunoSEQ multiplex PCR; TCRdb lists only in-frame clones, some missing. This table has about 62,000 clones, around nine tenths appearing once. The CDR3 sequence is 15 residues long. The germline V gene has CDR1 SGHTA and CDR2 FQGTGA. Trimming took 5 bases from V and 2 from J, leaving 10 bases between them. This chain uses TRBV7-3 with TRBJ2-6; perhaps TRBD1 as D (5 bases). The source of this sequence is a human donor in good health. Some clones in this sample may be carry-over from other donors' samples. Sequencing was carried out using PBMCs. The CDR3 region has the DNA TGTGCCAGCAGCAACGCAGGGCCTGGGGCCAACGTCCTGACTTTC. Translated, it gives CASSNAGPGANVLTF.